This TCR beta chain originates from a study of cytotoxic CD8 clonotypes in ibrutinib-treated CLL. Looking at the study overall: The study included 11 relapsed/refractory and roughly 15 treatment-naive patients; fewer than 18 had IGHV unmutated disease.

The study, taken as a whole, reports: Clonality rose at ibrutinib response and fell back toward baseline at progression. Clonality was higher at baseline than in age-matched healthy donors and tracked circulating CD8+ T-cell counts.

CDR1 SGHAT and CDR2 FQDESV come from the germline V gene (reference sequence). V lost 2 bases, J lost 4 bases, and 12 bases lay in between. This CDR3 spans 14 amino acids. With respect to this clone: The antigen is unknown.

Repertoires were generated with immunoSEQ multiplex PCR, while TCRdb's copy carries only in-frame clones and drops some. The sample has a few hundred thousand clones, roughly two thirds seen once. Sequenced material: PBMCs, taken after 36 months of ibrutinib treatment. V usage is TRBV11-1 and J usage is TRBJ2-7; TRBD1 is a possible D gene (6 bases). The receptor was isolated from a human donor with chronic lymphocytic leukemia. The CDR3 loop is CASSLYQGSYEQYF. The DNA for the CDR3 is TGTGCCAGCAGCTTATACCAGGGGAGTTACGAGCAGTACTTC.